The entry that follows covers one T cell receptor (beta chain) sequence. This sample is part of a study of blood T cell repertoires in COVID-19. The V gene's germline CDR1 is SGHTA and CDR2 FQGNSA. V was pared by 2 bases and J by 0 bases, with 11 bases between. The CDR3 loop spans 15 amino acids. Authors' analysis steps: Using reference gene primer amplification, nucleated cell counts were estimated. Sequencing was performed with immunoSEQ multiplex PCR; in TCRdb, only in-frame clones are kept and a portion is missing. That table furnishes V, J and clone size, whereas the DNA furnished D and trimming. The sample comprises about 63,000 clones, about 80% of which are singletons, and more than 10% rests with the top ten.

This receptor was obtained from a human donor in a cohort sampled during active COVID-19. V is TRBV7-2 and J is TRBJ2-7; TRBD2 is a possible D gene (5 bases). The sample consisted of peripheral blood. The CDR3 region is CASSLSSSFSYEQYF. The CDR3 DNA is TGTGCCAGCAGCTTATCTAGCAGTTTCTCCTACGAGCAGTACTTC.